Listed below are T cell receptor beta chains from one sample, sequenced in a study of cytomegalovirus exposure and HLA in healthy donors. Clones were read by immunoSEQ multiplex PCR, and TCRdb kept only the in-frame ones, dropping some. The data contain about 190,000 clones, approximately 79% of them singletons. Sample: PBMCs. The receptors originated from a man in his forties or fifties in good health and CMV-seropositive. Both conserved end residues are part of each CDR3. A D gene is named only where the DNA matches it firmly. Some rows mark clone size as missing; the rest say once, few, many or name a class of expanded clone.

D gene	V gene	J gene	clone size	CDR3 protein	CDR3 DNA
TRBD2	TRBV10-1	TRBJ2-2	few	CASSGGATGELFF	TGCGCCAGCAGCGGGGGGGCCACCGGGGAGCTGTTTTTT
-	TRBV5-1	TRBJ1-2	-	CASRGVTGYTF	TGCGCCAGCAGAGGAGTTACTGGCTACACCTTC
-	TRBV7-3	TRBJ1-6	-	CASSLSSDSPLHF	TGTGCCAGCAGCCTAAGTAGTGATTCACCCCTCCACTTT
TRBD1	TRBV30	TRBJ1-5	-	CACADRAGDQPQHF	TGTGCCTGTGCTGACAGGGCAGGAGATCAGCCCCAGCATTTT
TRBD2	TRBV7-9	TRBJ2-3	-	CASSASGGRADTQYF	TGTGCCAGCAGCGCCTCGGGGGGGCGTGCAGATACGCAGTATTTT
-	TRBV28	TRBJ1-5	once	CASSLPGHPDQPQHF	TGTGCCAGCAGTCTCCCCGGACACCCGGATCAGCCCCAGCATTTT
-	TRBV5-6	TRBJ2-3	-	CASSLLGASTDTQYF	TGTGCCAGCAGCTTGTTGGGGGCGAGCACAGATACGCAGTATTTT
-	TRBV5-6	TRBJ2-7	-	CASSLGGQGIQYF	TGTGCCAGCAGCTTGGGAGGCCAGGGTATCCAGTACTTC
-	TRBV5-8	TRBJ2-7	-	CASSLGASASNPYEQYF	TGTGCCAGCAGCTTGGGGGCATCGGCTAGCAACCCCTACGAGCAGTACTTC
-	TRBV9	TRBJ2-2	-	CASSVELKNTGELFF	TGTGCCAGCAGCGTAGAGCTAAAGAACACCGGGGAGCTGTTTTTT
TRBD2	TRBV9	TRBJ2-1	-	CASSVSGGVVDEQFF	TGTGCCAGCAGCGTTAGCGGGGGGGTGGTGGATGAGCAGTTCTTC
TRBD2	TRBV11-1	TRBJ2-7	-	CASMTSGGYEQYF	TGTGCCAGCATGACTAGCGGGGGCTACGAGCAGTACTTC
TRBD2	TRBV5-1	TRBJ2-2	-	CASSLAAGGRTGELFF	TGCGCCAGCAGCTTGGCTGCGGGGGGGCGGACCGGGGAGCTGTTTTTT
TRBD2	TRBV19	TRBJ2-2	-	CASSSPRGLAGGLNTGELFF	TGTGCCAGTAGCTCCCCCCGAGGACTAGCGGGGGGCCTTAACACCGGGGAGCTGTTTTTT
-	TRBV4-3	TRBJ1-3	-	CASGHSSGNTIYF	TGCGCCAGCGGGCATTCCTCTGGAAACACCATATATTTT
TRBD1	TRBV19	TRBJ1-1	-	CASSSYRGLNTEAFF	TGTGCCAGTAGTTCTTACAGGGGGCTGAACACTGAAGCTTTCTTT
TRBD2	TRBV2	TRBJ2-1	-	CASWGGTSGDVEQFF	TGTGCCAGCTGGGGAGGGACTAGCGGGGATGTGGAGCAGTTCTTC
-	TRBV28	TRBJ1-1	-	CASSLQGVRIEAFF	TGTGCCAGCAGTCTACAGGGAGTTAGGATTGAAGCTTTCTTT
-	TRBV19	TRBJ1-1	once	CASTAWALLNRDEMNTEAFF	TGTGCCAGTACCGCCTGGGCCCTTTTGAACAGGGACGAAATGAACACTGAAGCTTTCTTT
-	TRBV20-1	TRBJ1-4	-	CSANRLGQLFF	TGCAGTGCTAACAGGCTCGGGCAACTGTTTTTT
-	TRBV5-1	TRBJ2-7	once	CASSSGSSYEQYF	TGCGCCAGCAGCTCAGGGTCGTCTTACGAGCAGTACTTC
-	TRBV19	TRBJ1-4	few	CASSMTVREKLFF	TGTGCCAGTAGTATGACAGTCCGGGAAAAACTGTTTTTT
-	TRBV5-1	TRBJ2-1	-	CASSAGSRTYNEQFF	TGCGCCAGCAGCGCGGGCTCCAGGACCTACAATGAGCAGTTCTTC
-	TRBV18	TRBJ2-5	-	CASSPSEQETQYF	TGTGCCAGCTCACCAAGCGAGCAAGAGACCCAGTACTTC
-	TRBV6-1	TRBJ2-3	few	CASSEINAGPDTQYF	TGTGCCAGCAGTGAAATAAACGCAGGCCCAGATACGCAGTATTTT
-	TRBV7-3	TRBJ1-5	-	CAAAGSNQPQHF	TGTGCCGCGGCGGGTAGCAATCAGCCCCAGCATTTT
TRBD1	TRBV2	TRBJ2-2	-	CASRLQQGTGELFF	TGTGCCAGCAGATTACAACAGGGGACCGGGGAGCTGTTTTTT
TRBD1	TRBV28	TRBJ2-7	-	CASRTGVAEYF	TGTGCCAGCAGGACAGGGGTCGCCGAGTACTTC
-	TRBV27	TRBJ1-1	-	CASRNSGGSAFF	TGTGCCAGCAGAAATTCCGGCGGGTCAGCTTTCTTT
TRBD1	TRBV13	TRBJ1-4	-	CASSYGQGVEKLFF	TGTGCCAGCAGCTACGGACAGGGGGTAGAAAAACTGTTTTTT
TRBD1	TRBV7-9	TRBJ1-5	-	CASSFDRVGQPQHF	TGTGCCAGCAGCTTCGACAGGGTAGGTCAGCCCCAGCATTTT
-	TRBV6-5	TRBJ1-2	-	CASSIGGGGYTF	TGTGCCAGCAGCATCGGGGGGGGTGGCTACACCTTC